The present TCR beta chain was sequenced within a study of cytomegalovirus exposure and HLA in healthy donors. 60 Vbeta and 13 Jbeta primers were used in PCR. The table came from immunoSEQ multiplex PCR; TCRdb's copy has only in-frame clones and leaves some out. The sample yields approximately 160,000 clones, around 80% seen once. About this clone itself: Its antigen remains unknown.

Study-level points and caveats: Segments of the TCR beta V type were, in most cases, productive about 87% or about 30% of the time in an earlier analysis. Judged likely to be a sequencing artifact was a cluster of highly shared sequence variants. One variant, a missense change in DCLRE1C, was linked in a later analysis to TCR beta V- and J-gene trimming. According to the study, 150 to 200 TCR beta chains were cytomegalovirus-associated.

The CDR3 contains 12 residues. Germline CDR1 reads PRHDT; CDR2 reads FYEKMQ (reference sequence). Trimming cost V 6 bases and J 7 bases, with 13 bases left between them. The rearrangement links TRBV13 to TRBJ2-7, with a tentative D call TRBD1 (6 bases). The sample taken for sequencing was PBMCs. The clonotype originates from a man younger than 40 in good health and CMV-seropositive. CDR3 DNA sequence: TGTGCCAGCAGAATCAGGGGCGGAGAGCAGTACTTC. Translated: CASRIRGGEQYF.